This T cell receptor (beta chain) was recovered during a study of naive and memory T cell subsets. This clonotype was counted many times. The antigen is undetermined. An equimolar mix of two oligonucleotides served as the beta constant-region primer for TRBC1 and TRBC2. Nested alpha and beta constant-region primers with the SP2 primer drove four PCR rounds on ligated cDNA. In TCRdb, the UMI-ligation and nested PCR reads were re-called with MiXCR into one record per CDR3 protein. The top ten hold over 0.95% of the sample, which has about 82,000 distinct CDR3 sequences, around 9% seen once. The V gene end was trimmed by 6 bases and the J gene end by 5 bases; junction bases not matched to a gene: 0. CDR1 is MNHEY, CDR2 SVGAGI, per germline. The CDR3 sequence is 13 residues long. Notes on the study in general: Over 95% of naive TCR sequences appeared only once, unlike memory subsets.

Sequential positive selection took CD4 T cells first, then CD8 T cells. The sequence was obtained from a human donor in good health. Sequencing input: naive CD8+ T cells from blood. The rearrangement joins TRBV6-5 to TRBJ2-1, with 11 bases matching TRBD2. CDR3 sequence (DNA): TGTGCCAGCAGACTAGCGGGGGACAATGAGCAGTTCTTC. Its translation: CASRLAGDNEQFF.